This TCR beta chain stems from a study of blood T cell repertoires in COVID-19. On the study more broadly: The United States, Italy and Spain provided the acute and convalescent COVID-19 samples. PBMCs, B-cell-depleted T cells, or T cells were the source of the cDNA or gDNA that made up the material.

Germline lookup yields CDR1 SGHKS and CDR2 YYEKEE (reference sequence). V was cut by 1 base and J by 8 bases, with 21 bases left in between. This CDR3 comprises 16 residues. As handled by the study authors: By means of reference gene primer amplification, nucleated cell counts were estimated. Here immunoSEQ multiplex PCR was the method, and the copy in TCRdb shows in-frame clones only, minus some. V, J and clone size are taken as reported in that table, and D and trimming were inferred from the DNA itself. The table has about 240,000 clones, about 90% seen once. This chain links TRBV5-5 with TRBJ1-2; D is uncertain. This clonotype was obtained from a woman aged 30 to 39 who had recovered from COVID-19. The sequencing input was peripheral blood. As DNA, the CDR3 is TGTGCCAGCAGCTTGAACGGCGAGGGTTTCCCTTCGGGCTACACCTTC. This sequence encodes CASSLNGEGFPSGYTF.